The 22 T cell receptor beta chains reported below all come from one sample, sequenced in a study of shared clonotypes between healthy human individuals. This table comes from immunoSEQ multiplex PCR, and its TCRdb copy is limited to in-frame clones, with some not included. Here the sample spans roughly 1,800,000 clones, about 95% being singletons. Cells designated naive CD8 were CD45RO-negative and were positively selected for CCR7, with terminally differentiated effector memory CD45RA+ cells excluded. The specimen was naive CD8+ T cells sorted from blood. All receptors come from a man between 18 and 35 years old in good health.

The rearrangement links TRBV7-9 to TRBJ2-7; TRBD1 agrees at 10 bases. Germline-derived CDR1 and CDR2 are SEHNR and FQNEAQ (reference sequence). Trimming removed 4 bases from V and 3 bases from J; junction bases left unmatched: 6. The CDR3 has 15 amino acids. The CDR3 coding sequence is TGTGCCAGCAGCTACACCCGGGACAGGGGCTACGAGCAGTACTTC. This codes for CASSYTRDRGYEQYF.

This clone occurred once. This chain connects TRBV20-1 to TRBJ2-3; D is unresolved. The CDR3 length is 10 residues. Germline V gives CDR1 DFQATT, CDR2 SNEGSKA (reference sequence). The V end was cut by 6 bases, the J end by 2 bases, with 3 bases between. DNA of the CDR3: TGCAGTGCCAACACAGATACGCAGTATTTT. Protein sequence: CSANTDTQYF.

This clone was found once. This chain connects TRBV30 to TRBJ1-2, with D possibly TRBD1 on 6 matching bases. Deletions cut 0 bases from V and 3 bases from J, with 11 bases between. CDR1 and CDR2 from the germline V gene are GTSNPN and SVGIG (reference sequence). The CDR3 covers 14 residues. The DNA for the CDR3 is TGTGCCTGGAGTGTCCGGGACACCTACTATGGCTACACCTTC. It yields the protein CAWSVRDTYYGYTF. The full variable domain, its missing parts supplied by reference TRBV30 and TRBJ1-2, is SQTIHQWPATLVQPVGSPLSLECTVEGTSNPNLYWYRQAAGRGLQLLFYSVGIGQISSEVPQNLSASRPQDRQFILSSKKLLLSDSGFYLCAWSVRDTYYGYTFGSGTRLTVV.

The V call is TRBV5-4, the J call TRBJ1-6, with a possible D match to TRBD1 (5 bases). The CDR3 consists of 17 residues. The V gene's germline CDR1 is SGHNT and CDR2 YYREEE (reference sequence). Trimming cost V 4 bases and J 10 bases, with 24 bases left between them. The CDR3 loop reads CASSPGLSAVTESPLHF. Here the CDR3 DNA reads TGTGCCAGCAGCCCGGGACTTTCGGCGGTCACTGAATCACCCCTCCACTTT.

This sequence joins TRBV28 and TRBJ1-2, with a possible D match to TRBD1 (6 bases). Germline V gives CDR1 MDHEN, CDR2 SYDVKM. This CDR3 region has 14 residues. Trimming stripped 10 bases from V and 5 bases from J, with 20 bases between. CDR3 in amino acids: CATERRTGTYGYTF. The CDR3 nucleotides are TGTGCCACCGAGAGAAGAACCGGGACATATGGCTACACCTTC.

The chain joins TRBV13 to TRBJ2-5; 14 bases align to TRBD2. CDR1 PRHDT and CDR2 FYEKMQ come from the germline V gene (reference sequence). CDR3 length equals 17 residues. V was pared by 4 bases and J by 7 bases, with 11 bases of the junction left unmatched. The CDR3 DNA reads TGTGCCAGCAGCTCGACTAGCGGGGGGGCTCGATTCGGGACCCAGTACTTC. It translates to CASSSTSGGARFGTQYF.

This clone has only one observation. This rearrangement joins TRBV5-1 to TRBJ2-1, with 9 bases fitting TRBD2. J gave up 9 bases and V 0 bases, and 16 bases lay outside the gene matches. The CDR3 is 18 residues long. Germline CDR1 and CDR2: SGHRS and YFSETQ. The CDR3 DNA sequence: TGCGCCAGCAGCTTGGAAGGCATTAGCGGGAGCCCCTCATTTGAGCAGTTCTTC. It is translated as CASSLEGISGSPSFEQFF.

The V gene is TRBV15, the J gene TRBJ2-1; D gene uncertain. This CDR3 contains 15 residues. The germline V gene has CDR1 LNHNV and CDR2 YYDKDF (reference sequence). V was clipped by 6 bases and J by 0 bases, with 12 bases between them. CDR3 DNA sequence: TGTGCCACCAGGCCGTCTTCTGTCTCCTACAATGAGCAGTTCTTC. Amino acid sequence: CATRPSSVSYNEQFF.

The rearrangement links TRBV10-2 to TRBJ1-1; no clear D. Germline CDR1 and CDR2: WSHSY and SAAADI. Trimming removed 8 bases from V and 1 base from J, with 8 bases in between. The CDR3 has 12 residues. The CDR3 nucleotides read TGCGCCAGCTATACGGGGAACACTGAAGCTTTCTTT. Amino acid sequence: CASYTGNTEAFF.

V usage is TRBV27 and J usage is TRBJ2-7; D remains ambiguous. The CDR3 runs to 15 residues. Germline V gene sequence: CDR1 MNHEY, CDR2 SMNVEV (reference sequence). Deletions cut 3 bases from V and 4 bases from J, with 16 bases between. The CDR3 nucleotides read TGTGCCAGCAGTTTGGGAAACCCTTCCATATACGAGCAGTACTTC. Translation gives CASSLGNPSIYEQYF.

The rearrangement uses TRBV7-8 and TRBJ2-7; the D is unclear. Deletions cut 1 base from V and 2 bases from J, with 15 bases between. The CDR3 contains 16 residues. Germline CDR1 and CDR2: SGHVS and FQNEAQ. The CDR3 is CASSLEFIGSTYEQYF. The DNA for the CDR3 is TGTGCCAGCAGCTTAGAATTTATCGGGTCAACCTACGAGCAGTACTTC.

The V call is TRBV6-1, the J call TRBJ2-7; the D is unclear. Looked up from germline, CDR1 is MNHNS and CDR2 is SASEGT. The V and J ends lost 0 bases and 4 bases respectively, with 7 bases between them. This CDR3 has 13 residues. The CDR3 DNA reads TGTGCCAGCAGTGAAGCAACTGAATACGAGCAGTACTTC. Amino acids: CASSEATEYEQYF.

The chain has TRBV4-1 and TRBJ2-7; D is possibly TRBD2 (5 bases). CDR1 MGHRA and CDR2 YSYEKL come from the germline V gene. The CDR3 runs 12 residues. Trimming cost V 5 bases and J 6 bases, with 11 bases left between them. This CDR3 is CASSAQSGEQYF. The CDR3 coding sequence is TGCGCCAGCAGCGCTCAGAGCGGCGAGCAGTACTTC.

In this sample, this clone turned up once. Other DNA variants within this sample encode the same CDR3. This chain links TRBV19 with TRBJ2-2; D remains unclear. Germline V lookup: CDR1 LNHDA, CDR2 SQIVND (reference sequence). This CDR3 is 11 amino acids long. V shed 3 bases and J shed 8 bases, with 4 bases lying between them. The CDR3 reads CASSIGGELFF. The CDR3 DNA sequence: TGTGCCAGTAGTATCGGGGGGGAGCTGTTTTTT. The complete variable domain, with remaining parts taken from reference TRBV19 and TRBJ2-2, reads DGGITQSPKYLFRKEGQNVTLSCEQNLNHDAMYWYRQDPGQGLRLIYYSQIVNDFQKGDIAEGYSVSREKKESFPLTVTSAQKNPTAFYLCASSIGGELFFGEGSRLTVL.

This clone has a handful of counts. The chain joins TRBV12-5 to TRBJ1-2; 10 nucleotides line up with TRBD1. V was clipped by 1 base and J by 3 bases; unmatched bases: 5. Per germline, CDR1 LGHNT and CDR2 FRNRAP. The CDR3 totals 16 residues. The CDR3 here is CASGLATGGDHYGYTF. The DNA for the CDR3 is TGTGCTAGTGGTTTGGCGACAGGGGGCGATCACTATGGCTACACCTTC.

This CDR3 is CASSLSGQVNTEAFF. Written as DNA, the CDR3 is TGTGCCAGCAGTTTGAGCGGACAGGTGAACACTGAAGCTTTCTTT. The chain has TRBV27 and TRBJ1-1, with 7 bases lining up with TRBD1. Looked up from germline, CDR1 is MNHEY and CDR2 is SMNVEV (reference sequence). V trimming: 3 bases; J trimming: 0 bases; junction bases outside the gene matches: 4. CDR3 length: 15 amino acids.

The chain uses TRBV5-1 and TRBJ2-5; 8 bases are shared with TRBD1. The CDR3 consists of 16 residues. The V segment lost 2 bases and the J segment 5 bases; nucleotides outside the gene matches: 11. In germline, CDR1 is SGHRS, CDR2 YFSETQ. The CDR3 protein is CASSFFPQGAMETQYF. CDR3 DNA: TGCGCCAGCAGCTTTTTTCCCCAGGGGGCGATGGAGACCCAGTACTTC. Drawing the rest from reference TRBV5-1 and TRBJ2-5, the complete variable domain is KAGVTQTPRYLIKTRGQQVTLSCSPISGHRSVSWYQQTPGQGLQFLFEYFSETQRNKGNFPGRFSGRQFSNSRSEMNVSTLELGDSALYLCASSFFPQGAMETQYFGPGTRLLVL.

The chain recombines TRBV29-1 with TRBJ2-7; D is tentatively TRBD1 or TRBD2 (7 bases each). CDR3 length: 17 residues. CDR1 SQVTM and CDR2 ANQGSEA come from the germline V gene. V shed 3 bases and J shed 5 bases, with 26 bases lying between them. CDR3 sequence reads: CSVDAHPGEGAQHEQYF. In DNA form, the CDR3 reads TGCAGCGTTGACGCACACCCAGGGGAGGGGGCGCAGCACGAGCAGTACTTC.

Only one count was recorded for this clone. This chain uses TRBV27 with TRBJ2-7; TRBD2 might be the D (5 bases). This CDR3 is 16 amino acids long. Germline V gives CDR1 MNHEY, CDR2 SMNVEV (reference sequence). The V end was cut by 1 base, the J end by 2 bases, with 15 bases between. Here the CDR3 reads CASSLLASRTTYEQYF. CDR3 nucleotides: TGTGCCAGCAGTTTATTGGCTAGCCGCACGACCTACGAGCAGTACTTC.

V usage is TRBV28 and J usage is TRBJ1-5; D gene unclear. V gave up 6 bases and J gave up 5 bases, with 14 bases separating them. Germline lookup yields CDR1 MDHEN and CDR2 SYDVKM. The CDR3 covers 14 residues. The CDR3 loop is CASSSDVGYQPQHF. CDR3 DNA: TGTGCCAGCAGCTCGGATGTTGGATATCAGCCCCAGCATTTT.

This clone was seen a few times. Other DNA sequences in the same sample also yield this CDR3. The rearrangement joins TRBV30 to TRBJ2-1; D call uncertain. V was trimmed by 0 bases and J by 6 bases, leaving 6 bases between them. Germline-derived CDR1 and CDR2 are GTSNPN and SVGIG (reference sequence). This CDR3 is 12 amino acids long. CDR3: CAWSVLGNEQFF. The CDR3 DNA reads TGTGCCTGGAGTGTACTGGGCAATGAGCAGTTCTTC.

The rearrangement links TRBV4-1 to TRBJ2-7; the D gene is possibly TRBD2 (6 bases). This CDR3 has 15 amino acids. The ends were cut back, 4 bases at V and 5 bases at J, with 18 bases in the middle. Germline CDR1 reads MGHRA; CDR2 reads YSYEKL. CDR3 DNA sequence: TGCGCCAGCAGCCCAGCGGGCAGTTCCCTCAACGAGCAGTACTTC. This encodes CASSPAGSSLNEQYF.